This T cell receptor (beta chain) was sequenced during a study of cytomegalovirus exposure and HLA in healthy donors (dated by TCRdb to 2016 to 2017). Concerning the study at large: In an earlier analysis of 587 of the donors, about 270 Gb of sequence data and 90 million to 120 million unique TCR beta sequences from 180 million or so T cells were reported. An early release covering approximately 600 HLA-typed donors comprised 250 to 350 gigabases of sequencing data and roughly 86 million unique TCR sequences. The genetic ancestry cluster associated with self-reported Caucasian donors included 65% to 90% of the roughly 400 genotyped donors. The aim of the study was to test whether cataloging public T cell receptors could identify signatures of past pathogen exposure. The T cell repertoires of 550 to 850 subjects were profiled by immunosequencing and related to cytomegalovirus serostatus. In addition to the first cohort of 666 subjects, a separate validation cohort of 130 or so different subjects was used. To predict cytomegalovirus infection status, the study combined high-throughput TCR immunosequencing, statistical association of individual TCRs with disease status, and machine learning. To study patterns of TCR occurrence, a later analysis re-analyzed previously published TCR beta repertoires from more than 550 donors and added high-resolution HLA genotyping. Rather than drawing on any new phenotypic data, the later analysis identified candidate immune exposures from TCR beta sequences and the way those sequences occurred across donors. An earlier analysis of a few hundred of the donors applied high-throughput TCR beta sequencing to assess whether each TCR beta V gene segment acted as functional or pseudogenic. Donor age, sex, ethnicity and CMV serostatus were collected together with the repertoire data. Genome-wide SNP genotypes for about 65% of the 666 donors were used in a later genetic analysis, which treated that subset as a discovery cohort. All discovery cohort repertoires had been generated using a single sequencing platform. HLA typing included class I and class II loci at four-digit resolution. Typing coverage differed by locus: A, B, C, DRB1 and DQB1 were typed in about 620-640 donors, DQA1 in roughly 510, DPA1 in 600 to 610, and DPB1 in just under 490. Roughly five DR-DQ haplotypes were handled as single units for association and clustering because linkage in the cohort was strong. On average, approximately 250,000 unique TCR beta nucleotide sequences were sequenced per donor among several hundred genotyped donors of the cohort, with about 19% of those sequences being non-productive. What the authors observed across the whole study: The authors suggested that the approach could potentially be extended to other disease states and immunological phenotypes. Correlated functional status among segregating V segments might reflect linkage disequilibrium, but an unknown experimental factor could not be ruled out. Because counts were too low, fewer than 20 rarely observed V segments, including chromosome 9 orphons, were excluded from the earlier analysis of fewer than 650 of the donors. In a later genetic analysis, a missense DCLRE1C variant was associated with V-gene and J-gene trimming of TCR beta chains, and the association was replicated in an independent cohort. A total of 150 to 200 TCR beta chains were listed by the study as associated with cytomegalovirus. In a later analysis, most CMV-associated TCR beta chains were found to appear HLA-restricted, with HLA associations seemingly driven largely by CMV exposure. In an earlier analysis of more than 500 of the donors, most TCR beta V segments appeared in productive rearrangements about 87% or about 30% of the time, broadly matching IMGT annotations. In both the original and validation cohorts, the classifier was reported to diagnose cytomegalovirus status with high specificity and sensitivity. In a later analysis, HLA-associated TCR beta chains showed more clonal expansion and lower generation probabilities than non-associated chains that were equally common. Several of the top co-occurrence clusters appeared to be linked to parvovirus B19, influenza, CMV and Epstein-Barr virus, according to a later analysis. The sequencing pipeline was judged likely to have produced a cluster of highly shared sequence variants as a technical artifact. Roughly uniform sequencing depth across donors was assumed in presence/absence analyses, although this assumption may not hold. Most TCR sequences were seen in very few donors, while some public TCRs were found in many individuals. Assigning TCR associations to individual alleles was difficult when HLA alleles, especially DR and DQ, strongly co-occurred. In a later analysis, about 16,000 TCR beta sequences were associated with specific HLA alleles at a false discovery rate of 0.05. A few of the identified cytomegalovirus-associated TCR beta chains were confirmed in vitro to be specific for cytomegalovirus antigens. In a later analysis, the rate of TCR association differed among HLA loci, with DRB1 alleles having the most associated TCRs and HLA-C alleles having the fewest. In a later genetic analysis, fewer N-insertions in productive TCRs were reported among donors in an Asian-associated ancestry cluster than the roughly 700-donor mean. Immune exposure information for the cohort was limited to CMV serostatus. HLA typing was unavailable for some donors at each locus, so association tests used only the typed subset. A further reported finding was that TCR beta sequences accurately predicted the HLA-A and HLA-B alleles for most subjects in the first cohort. In this cohort, only TCR beta chains were sequenced, and detectable features were limited by the absence of alpha or paired-chain data.

The library relied on the immunoSEQ multiplex PCR assay. For the multiplex PCR, a mixture combining 60 forward primers for TCR Vbeta segments and 13 reverse primers for TCR Jbeta segments was used. The CDR3 region of rearranged TCR beta genes was amplified from genomic DNA with a multiplex PCR assay. The Illumina HiSeq System was used to sequence the amplified TCR beta libraries as 87-base-pair reads. In the authors' own workflow: A later analysis counted tens of millions of unique TCR beta chains across the 650 to 800 repertoires, and roughly 9.9 million of these chains were shared by at least two donors. Raw reads were error-corrected and collapsed into unique sequences by a nearest-neighbor algorithm in which closely related sequences were merged to remove PCR and sequencing errors. To assign V, D and J gene segments, CDR3 sequences were aligned to IMGT reference sequences. For a sequence to be retained, a match of at least six nucleotides was required to both a V gene segment and a J gene segment. Rearrangements were classified as productive when the CDR3 lacked stop codons and remained in frame with V and J, and all other rearrangements were classified as non-productive. CDR3 was defined according to IMGT convention as the region running from the second conserved V-encoded cysteine to the conserved J-encoded phenylalanine. In an earlier analysis of more than 550 of the donors, sequences lacking an unambiguous match to a single V gene segment were excluded. In an earlier analysis of almost 600 of the donors, a V segment was called functional when productive rearrangements were above 56.7%, and segregating when the standard deviation between donors exceeded 5%. A statistical classification framework was developed to diagnose cytomegalovirus status using the catalog of TCR beta chain sequences. In a later analysis, TCR nucleotide sequences were compared against IMGT/GENE-DB human TR gene sequences so that V and J genes could be assigned. A later analysis assigned CDR3 sequences and most-parsimonious VDJ recombination scenarios with the TCRdist pipeline. In a later analysis, each TCR beta chain was defined by its CDR3 amino acid sequence together with its V-gene family, and reads without a unique V-gene family were excluded. In a later analysis, some 600 highly shared, low-generation-probability nucleotide sequences were removed to address suspected cross-contamination and a sequencing artifact. For each public chain, a later analysis derived a clonal expansion index from normalized ranks of inferred template counts within each repertoire. Generation probabilities in a later analysis came from a VDJ recombination model fitted to out-of-frame rearrangements, and those results were checked against IGoR. Hypergeometric tests were used in a later analysis to score TCR-TCR, TCR-HLA and TCR-CMV co-occurrence, with a repertoire-size bias correction applied to the TCR pairs. False discovery rates were estimated in a later analysis by permuting HLA or CMV assignments 20 times. A later analysis grouped co-occurring TCRs with DBSCAN, adding TCRdist sequence similarity when clustering within HLA-allele-positive subsets. Repertoires with fewer than 30,000 or more than 120,000 public chains were left out of co-occurrence clustering, as were roughly five repertoires with anomalous nucleotide sharing. As stored in TCRdb, this immuneACCESS dataset retains in-frame rearrangements with V and J assigned. A fraction of the clones does not appear; measured against another copy, unresolved V genes explain less than half of the discrepancy, and the remainder lacks a known reason. Clone size and the V and J calls come from that table; the DNA yielded D and trimming. Counted in this sample were around 190,000 clones; 80% to 85% of them appeared once. The ten largest clones represent less than 1.1% of the sample.

In total, about 650 healthy bone marrow donors made up the cohort. At the time of sampling, every cohort member was nominally healthy, though immune exposures that went unrecorded were likely present. The donor was CMV seronegative and belonged to the group of 350 or so seronegative cohort members. A peripheral blood sample was provided by each donor, and peripheral blood mononuclear cells were used for TCR beta sequencing. The Qiagen DNeasy Blood Extraction Kit was used to extract genomic DNA from the blood cell samples. This clone was detected once. Its target antigen remains unknown. The record has no base qualities; no much larger clone is one base away. The sequence came from a middle-aged woman in good health and CMV-seronegative. The sequencing sample was made of PBMCs.

The CDR3 has the sequence CASSPNIAAGEQFF. The DNA sequence is TGTGCCAGCAGCCCGAATATAGCGGCGGGGGAGCAGTTCTTC. In this chain, TRBV25-1 is recombined with TRBJ2-1, with TRBD2 tentatively as D gene (6 bases match). From cysteine to phenylalanine, the CDR3 is 14 amino acids long. Just CDR3 DNA is preserved here, 42 bases in frame from base 1. Via the germline V gene, CDR1 is MGHDK and CDR2 SYGVNS. Between the V and J ends, shortened by 6 bases and 10 bases respectively, the junction contains 19 bases.